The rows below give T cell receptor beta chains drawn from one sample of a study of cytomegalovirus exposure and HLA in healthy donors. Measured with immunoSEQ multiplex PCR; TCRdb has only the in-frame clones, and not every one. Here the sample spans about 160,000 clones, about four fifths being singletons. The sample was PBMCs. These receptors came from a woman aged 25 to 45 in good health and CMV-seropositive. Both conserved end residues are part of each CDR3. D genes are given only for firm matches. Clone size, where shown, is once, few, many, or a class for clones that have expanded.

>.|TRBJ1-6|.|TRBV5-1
TGCGCCAGCAGCTTGCGGACAGCCGTTAATTCACCCCTCCACTTT
CASSLRTAVNSPLHF
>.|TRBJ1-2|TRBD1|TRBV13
TGTGCCAGCAGCCGGACAGGGAATGGCTACACCTTC
CASSRTGNGYTF
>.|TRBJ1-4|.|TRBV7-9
TGTGCCAGCAGCTTACGAGTCGCAACTAATGAAAAACTGTTTTTT
CASSLRVATNEKLFF
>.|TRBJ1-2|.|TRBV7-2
TGTGCCAGCAGCGCCGGCCTTGCAGGGGAGGGCTACACCTTC
CASSAGLAGEGYTF
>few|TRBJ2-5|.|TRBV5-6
TGTGCCAGCAGCCCGAGACAGTACCAAGAGACCCAGTACTTC
CASSPRQYQETQYF
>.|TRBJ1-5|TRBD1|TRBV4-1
TGCGCCAGCAGCCAATTACAGGGGGCGGGTCAGCCCCAGCATTTT
CASSQLQGAGQPQHF
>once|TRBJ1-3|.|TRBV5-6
TGTGCCAGCAGCTTGGTGTCCTCCCGGAACACCATATATTTT
CASSLVSSRNTIYF
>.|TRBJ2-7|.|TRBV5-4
TGTGCCACTCGAGGGGGAAACAGGGAGGGCTCCTACGAGCAGTACTTC
CATRGGNREGSYEQYF
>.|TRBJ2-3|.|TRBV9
TGTGCCAGCAGCGTAGATTTCAGGGGAGGCACAGATACGCAGTATTTT
CASSVDFRGGTDTQYF
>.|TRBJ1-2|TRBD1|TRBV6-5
TGTGCCAGCAGTTTGACAGGGACTAGGGGCTACACCTTC
CASSLTGTRGYTF
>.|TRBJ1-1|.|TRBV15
TGTGCCACCAGCAAAAAACAGGCTCTGGTGACTGAAGCTTTCTTT
CATSKKQALVTEAFF
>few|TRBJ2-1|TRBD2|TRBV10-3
TGTGCCATCAGTGACCTAGCGGGGTACAATGAGCAGTTCTTC
CAISDLAGYNEQFF
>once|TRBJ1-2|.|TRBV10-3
TGTGCCATCAGTGAACAGGGTTTTAACTATGGCTACACCTTC
CAISEQGFNYGYTF
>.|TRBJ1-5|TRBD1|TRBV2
TGTGCCAGCAGTGGGCCAGGGGGGACTCAGCCCCAGCATTTT
CASSGPGGTQPQHF
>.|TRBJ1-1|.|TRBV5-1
TGCGCCAGCAGCAAGGACACCGGGAACACTGAAGCTTTCTTT
CASSKDTGNTEAFF
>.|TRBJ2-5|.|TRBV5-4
TGTGCCAGCAGCCACCCCAGCGGACGCCAGGGGGAGACCCAGTACTTC
CASSHPSGRQGETQYF
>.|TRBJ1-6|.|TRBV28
TGTGCCAGCAGTTTATTGTTTAAGACAGAATATAATTCACCCCTCCACTTT
CASSLLFKTEYNSPLHF
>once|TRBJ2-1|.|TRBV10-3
TGTGCCATCAGTGCACCGTCGGGGATATACAATGAGCAGTTCTTC
CAISAPSGIYNEQFF
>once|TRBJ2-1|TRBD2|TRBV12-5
TGTGCTAGTGGTTCTTGGCGGGGGTCCCTCCACAATGAGCAGTTCTTC
CASGSWRGSLHNEQFF
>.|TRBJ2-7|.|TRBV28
TGTGCCATCAGTGGACAGTCCCCATACGAGCAGTACTTC
CAISGQSPYEQYF
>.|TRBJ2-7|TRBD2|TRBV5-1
TGCGCCAGCAGCTTGCTAGCGGGGGCGATCTCCTACGAGCAGTACTTC
CASSLLAGAISYEQYF
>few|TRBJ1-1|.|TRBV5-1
TGCGCCAGCAGCTGGGGACTCCTGAACACTGAAGCTTTCTTT
CASSWGLLNTEAFF
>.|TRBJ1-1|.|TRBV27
TGTGCCAGCAGTCCCACACTAAGGACTAGGAACACTGAAGCTTTCTTT
CASSPTLRTRNTEAFF
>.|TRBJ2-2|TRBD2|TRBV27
TGTGCCAGCAGTCCCGGGAGGCTTTCCACCGGGGAGCTGTTTTTT
CASSPGRLSTGELFF
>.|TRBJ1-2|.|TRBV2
TGTGCCAGCAGTGTAGGGCAGGGTAGCTATGGCTACACCTTC
CASSVGQGSYGYTF
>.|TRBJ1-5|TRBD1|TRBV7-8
TGTGCCAGCAGCTTCGCTCAGGGGGCTCAGCCCCAGCATTTT
CASSFAQGAQPQHF
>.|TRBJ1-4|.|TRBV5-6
TGTGCCAGCAGCTTATATAGGCCGGGACAACTTGAAAAACTGTTTTTT
CASSLYRPGQLEKLFF
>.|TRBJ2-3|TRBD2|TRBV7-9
TGTTCCAGCATCCCAGGGAGGGGAGATACGCAGTATTTT
CSSIPGRGDTQYF
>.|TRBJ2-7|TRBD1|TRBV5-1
TGCGCCAGCGGCAAAGGCCCCCTGGACAGGGTGGGTGAGCAGTACTTC
CASGKGPLDRVGEQYF
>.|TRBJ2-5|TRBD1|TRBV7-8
TGTGCCAGCAGCTTAGGGGGGGGACAGGGTTTTGAGACCCAGTACTTC
CASSLGGGQGFETQYF
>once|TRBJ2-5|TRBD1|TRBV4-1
TGCGCCAGCAGTCTCTATCAGGGGGCAGAGACCCAGTACTTC
CASSLYQGAETQYF
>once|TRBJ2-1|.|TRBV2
TGTGCCAGCAGTGAAGGAGGCGGGGAGTCCTACAATGAGCAGTTCTTC
CASSEGGGESYNEQFF
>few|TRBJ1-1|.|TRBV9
TGTGCCAGCAGCGTAGATCCAGACTTGAACACTGAAGCTTTCTTT
CASSVDPDLNTEAFF
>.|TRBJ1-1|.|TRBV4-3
TGCGCCAGCAGCCAAGACCAGATGATGAACACTGAAGCTTTCTTT
CASSQDQMMNTEAFF
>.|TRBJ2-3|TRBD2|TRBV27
TGTGCCAGCAGTCTATTCGGGGGGAGCACAGATACGCAGTATTTT
CASSLFGGSTDTQYF
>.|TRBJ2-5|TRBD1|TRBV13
TGTGCCAGCAGCTTCGGGACAGGGGGTGAGACCCAGTACTTC
CASSFGTGGETQYF
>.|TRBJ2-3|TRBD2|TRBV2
TGTGCCAGCAGTGAACGCCTGGGACTAGCGGAAACAGATACGCAGTATTTT
CASSERLGLAETDTQYF
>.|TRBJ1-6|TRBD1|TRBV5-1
TGCGCCAGCAGGGGGACAGAGGAATCACCCCTCCACTTT
CASRGTEESPLHF
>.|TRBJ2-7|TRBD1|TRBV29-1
TGCAGCGTTGACGGTTTGCGGGACAGGGGGTTTTCCAGCCCCTACGAGCAGTACTTC
CSVDGLRDRGFSSPYEQYF
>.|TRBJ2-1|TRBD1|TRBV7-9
TGTTCCAGCAGCCCGGGACAGTTGACCTACAATGAGCAGTTCTTC
CSSSPGQLTYNEQFF
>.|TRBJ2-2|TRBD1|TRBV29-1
TGCAGCGTTGGCGACAGGGCAGGCGGGGAGCTGTTTTTT
CSVGDRAGGELFF
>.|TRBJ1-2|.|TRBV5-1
TGCGCCAGCAGCTTGACAGTTCCCGCTAACTATGGCTACACCTTC
CASSLTVPANYGYTF
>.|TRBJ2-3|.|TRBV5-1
TGCGCCAGCAGCTTGGCCGGACTAGATACGCAGTATTTT
CASSLAGLDTQYF
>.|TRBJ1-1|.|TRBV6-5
TGTGCCAGCAGGGGGGCAGGAACCAACACTGAAGCTTTCTTT
CASRGAGTNTEAFF
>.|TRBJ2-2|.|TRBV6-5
TGTGCCAGCAGCTCCCGACAGGCCACCGGGGAGCTGTTTTTT
CASSSRQATGELFF
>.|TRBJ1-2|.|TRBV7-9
TGTGCCAGCAGCTACGGGGGGCAGGGAGCGGATGGCTACACCTTC
CASSYGGQGADGYTF
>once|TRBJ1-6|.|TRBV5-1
TGCGCCAGCAGCCCGACCAGCGGAAGGAATTCACCCCTCCACTTT
CASSPTSGRNSPLHF
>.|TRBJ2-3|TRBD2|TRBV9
TGTGCCAGCCGTGAGCGGGAGACTAGCACAGATACGCAGTATTTT
CASRERETSTDTQYF
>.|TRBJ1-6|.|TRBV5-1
TGCGCCAGCAGCTCCCTACAGGGCTCACCCCTCCACTTT
CASSSLQGSPLHF
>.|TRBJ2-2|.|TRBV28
TGTGCCAGCAGCTATCAGGGGGGCCTCATCCACACCGGGGAGCTGTTTTTT
CASSYQGGLIHTGELFF
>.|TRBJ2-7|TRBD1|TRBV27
TGTGCCAGCAGTTTACGGGACAGGGGTTACGAGCAGTACTTC
CASSLRDRGYEQYF
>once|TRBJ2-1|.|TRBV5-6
TGTGCCAGCAGTGTCCCGGGACTCCTCCACAATGAGCAGTTCTTC
CASSVPGLLHNEQFF
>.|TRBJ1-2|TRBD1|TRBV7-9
TGTGCCAGCAGCTTAACCTTCGGACAGGGGGCGCCCGGCTACACCTTC
CASSLTFGQGAPGYTF
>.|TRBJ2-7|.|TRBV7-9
TGTGCCAGCAGCCCGGACAGGGAGGGCGAGCAGTACTTC
CASSPDREGEQYF